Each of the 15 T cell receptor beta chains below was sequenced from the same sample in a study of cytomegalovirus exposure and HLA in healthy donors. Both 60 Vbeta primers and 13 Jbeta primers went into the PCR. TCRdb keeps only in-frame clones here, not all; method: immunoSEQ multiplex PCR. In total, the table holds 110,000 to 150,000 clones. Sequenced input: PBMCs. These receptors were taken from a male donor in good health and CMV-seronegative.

This CDR3 is CAVTRISMNTEAFF. CDR3 in DNA: TGTGCCGTAACGAGGATTAGCATGAACACTGAAGCTTTCTTT. The chain is built from TRBV30 and TRBJ1-1; D not resolved. With 8 bases removed from V and 0 bases from J, the gap between germline ends came to 16 bases. Germline lookup yields CDR1 GTSNPN and CDR2 SVGIG (reference sequence). This CDR3 has 14 amino acids.

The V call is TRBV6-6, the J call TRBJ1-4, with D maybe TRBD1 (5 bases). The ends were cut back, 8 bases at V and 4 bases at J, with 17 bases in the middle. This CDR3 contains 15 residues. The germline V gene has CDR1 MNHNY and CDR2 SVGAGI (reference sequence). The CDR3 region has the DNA TGTGCCAGCCACCTCACCAACCAGGGTAATGAAAAACTGTTTTTT. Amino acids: CASHLTNQGNEKLFF.

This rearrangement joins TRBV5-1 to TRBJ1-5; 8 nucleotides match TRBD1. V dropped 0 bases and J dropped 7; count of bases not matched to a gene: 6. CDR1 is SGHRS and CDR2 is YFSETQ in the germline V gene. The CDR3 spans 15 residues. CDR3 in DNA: TGCGCCAGCAGCTTGGAAGGGACAGGTGGCCAGCCCCAGCATTTT. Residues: CASSLEGTGGQPQHF.

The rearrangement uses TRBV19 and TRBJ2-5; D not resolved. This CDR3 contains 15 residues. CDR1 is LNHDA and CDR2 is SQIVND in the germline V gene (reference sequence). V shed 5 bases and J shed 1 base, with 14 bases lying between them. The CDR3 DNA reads TGTGCCAGTAGTGATAGCCAGACCTTCCAAGAGACCCAGTACTTC. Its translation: CASSDSQTFQETQYF.

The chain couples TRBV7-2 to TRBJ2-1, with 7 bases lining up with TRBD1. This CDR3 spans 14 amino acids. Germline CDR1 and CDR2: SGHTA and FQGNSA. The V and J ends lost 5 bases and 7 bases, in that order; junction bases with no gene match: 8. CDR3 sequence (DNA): TGTGCCAGCAGCCGGCCAGGGGGTCCGAATGAGCAGTTCTTC. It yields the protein CASSRPGGPNEQFF.

The DNA for the CDR3 is TGTGCCACTCGACTAGCGGGCTTCAATGAGCAGTTCTTC. Protein sequence: CATRLAGFNEQFF. The chain is built from TRBV2 and TRBJ2-1; 10 bases line up with TRBD2. Trimming removed 10 bases from V and 6 bases from J; junction bases left unmatched: 6. Germline V gene data show CDR1 as SNHLY and CDR2 as FYNNEI. The CDR3 totals 13 residues.

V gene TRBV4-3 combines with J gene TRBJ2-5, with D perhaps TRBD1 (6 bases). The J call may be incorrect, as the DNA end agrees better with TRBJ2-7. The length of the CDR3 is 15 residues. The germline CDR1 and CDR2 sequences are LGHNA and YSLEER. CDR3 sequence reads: CASSQDDRRDYEQYF. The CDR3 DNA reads TGCGCCAGCAGCCAAGACGACAGGCGAGACTACGAGCAGTACTTC.

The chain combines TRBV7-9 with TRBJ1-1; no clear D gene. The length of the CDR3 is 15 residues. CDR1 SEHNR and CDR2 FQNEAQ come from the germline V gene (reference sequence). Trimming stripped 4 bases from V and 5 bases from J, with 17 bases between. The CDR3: CASSWDRNPGTEAFF. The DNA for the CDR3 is TGTGCCAGCAGCTGGGATCGGAACCCGGGAACTGAAGCTTTCTTT. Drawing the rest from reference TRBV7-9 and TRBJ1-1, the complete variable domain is DTGVSQNPRHKITKRGQNVTFRCDPISEHNRLYWYRQTLGQGPEFLTYFQNEAQLEKSRLLSDRFSAERPKGSFSTLEIQRTEQGDSAMYLCASSWDRNPGTEAFFGQGTRLTVV.

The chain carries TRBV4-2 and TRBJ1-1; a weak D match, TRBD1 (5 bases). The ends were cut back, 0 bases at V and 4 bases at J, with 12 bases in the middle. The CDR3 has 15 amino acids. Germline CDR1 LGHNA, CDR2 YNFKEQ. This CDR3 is CASSQERGMSTEAFF. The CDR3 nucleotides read TGTGCCAGCAGCCAAGAACGGGGGATGAGCACTGAAGCTTTCTTT.

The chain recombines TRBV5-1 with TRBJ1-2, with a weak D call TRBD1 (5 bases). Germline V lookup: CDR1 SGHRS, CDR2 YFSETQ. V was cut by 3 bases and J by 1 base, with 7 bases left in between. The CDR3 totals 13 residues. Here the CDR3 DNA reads TGCGCCAGCAGCTACGACAGTAACTATGGCTACACCTTC. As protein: CASSYDSNYGYTF.

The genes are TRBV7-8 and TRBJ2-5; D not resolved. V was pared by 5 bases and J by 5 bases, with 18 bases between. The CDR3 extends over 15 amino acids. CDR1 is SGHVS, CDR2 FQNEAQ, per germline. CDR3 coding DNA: TGTGCCAGCAGCACACTGTCCACGAGGCGTGAGACCCAGTACTTC. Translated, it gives CASSTLSTRRETQYF.

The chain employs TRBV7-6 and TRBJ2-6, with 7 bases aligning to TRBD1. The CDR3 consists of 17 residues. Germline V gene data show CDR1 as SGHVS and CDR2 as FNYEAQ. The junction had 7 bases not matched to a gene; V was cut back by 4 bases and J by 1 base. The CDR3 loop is CASSSGGLSSGANVLTF. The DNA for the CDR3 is TGTGCCAGCAGCTCAGGGGGTTTGAGTTCTGGGGCCAACGTCCTGACTTTC.

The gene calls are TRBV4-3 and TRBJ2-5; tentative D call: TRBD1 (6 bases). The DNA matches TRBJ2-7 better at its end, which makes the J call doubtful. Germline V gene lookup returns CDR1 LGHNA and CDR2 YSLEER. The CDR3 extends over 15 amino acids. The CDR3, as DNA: TGCGCCAGCAGCCAAGATCGCACAGGGAACTACGAGCAGTACTTC. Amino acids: CASSQDRTGNYEQYF.

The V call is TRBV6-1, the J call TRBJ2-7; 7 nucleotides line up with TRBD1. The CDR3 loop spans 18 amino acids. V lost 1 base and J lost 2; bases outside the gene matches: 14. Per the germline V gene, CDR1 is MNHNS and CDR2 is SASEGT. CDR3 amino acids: CASSEERRPTGPTYEQYF. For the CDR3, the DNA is TGTGCCAGCAGTGAAGAGCGGCGCCCGACAGGGCCCACCTACGAGCAGTACTTC.

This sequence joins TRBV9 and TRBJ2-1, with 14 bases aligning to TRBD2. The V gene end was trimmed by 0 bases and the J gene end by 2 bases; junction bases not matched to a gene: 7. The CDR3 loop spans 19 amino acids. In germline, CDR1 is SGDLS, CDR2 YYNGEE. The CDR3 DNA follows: TGTGCCAGCAGCGTAGGACTAGCGGGGGGGCCTTTGCCCTACAATGAGCAGTTCTTC. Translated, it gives CASSVGLAGGPLPYNEQFF.